A single sample gave rise to the 22 T cell receptor beta chains below, sequenced in a study of shared clonotypes between healthy human individuals. TCRdb's copy holds only in-frame clones and misses some; the assay was immunoSEQ multiplex PCR. The sample consists of about 460,000 clones, 75% to 80% of them appearing once. Sequenced: PBMCs. The source of these receptors is a woman between 35 and 50 years old in good health. Some clones in this sample may be carry-over from other donors' samples.

The gene calls are TRBV28 and TRBJ1-1, with D perhaps TRBD1 (6 bases). This CDR3 comprises 14 residues. The germline V and J ends were trimmed by 6 bases and 5 bases, with 16 bases remaining between them. Per germline, CDR1 MDHEN and CDR2 SYDVKM. Here the CDR3 DNA reads TGTGCCAGCAGCCGAGGGGGAAGGGTTACTGAAGCTTTCTTT. Its protein product is CASSRGGRVTEAFF.

Details on this clone: This likely stems from a read error, as it lies one base from a far larger clone. In DNA, the CDR3 is TGCGCCGGCAGCCAAGATGGTTTAGCGGGATTCTCCTACAATGAGCAGTTCTTC. Amino acids: CAGSQDGLAGFSYNEQFF. The chain links TRBV4-1 to TRBJ2-1, with 8 bases matching TRBD2. In germline, CDR1 is MGHRA, CDR2 YSYEKL. CDR3 length equals 18 residues.

The V gene is TRBV29-1, the J gene TRBJ2-7, with 9 bases fitting TRBD1. The CDR3 loop spans 14 amino acids. With 3 bases clipped from V and 5 bases from J, the junction kept 8 bases outside the gene matches. The germline CDR1 and CDR2 sequences are SQVTM and ANQGSEA. The CDR3 loop is CSVERGDRGDEQYF. The CDR3 DNA follows: TGCAGCGTTGAGAGGGGCGACAGGGGGGACGAGCAGTACTTC.

The chain is built from TRBV6-5 and TRBJ2-5; D gene unclear. CDR1 is MNHEY and CDR2 is SVGAGI in the germline V gene. V was trimmed by 7 bases and J by 5 bases, leaving 14 bases between them. This CDR3 region has 13 residues. CDR3 in amino acids: CASTEAPGETQYF. In DNA, the CDR3 is TGTGCCAGCACCGAAGCCCCCGGGGAGACCCAGTACTTC.

In the case of this clone: This likely traces to a read error, being one base from a far larger clone. Other DNA sequences in this specimen translate into the identical CDR3. V is TRBV30 and J is TRBJ1-6; perhaps TRBD1 as D (6 bases). CDR3 length equals 15 residues. From germline, CDR1 is GTSNPN and CDR2 SVGIG (reference sequence). The CDR3 loop is CAWSGRTAYNSPLHF. In DNA, the CDR3 is TGTGCCTGGAGTGGTCGGACAGCTTATAATTCACCCCTTCACTTT.

The rearrangement joins TRBV5-4 to TRBJ2-3; D is possibly TRBD1 (6 bases). Germline assignment: CDR1 SGHNT and CDR2 YYREEE (reference sequence). Between the trimmed V and J ends, which lost 3 bases and 6 bases, there was a span of 14 bases. The length of the CDR3 is 14 residues. The CDR3 region is CASSSRQAVDTQYF. The DNA for the CDR3 is TGTGCCAGCAGCTCCCGACAGGCGGTGGATACGCAGTATTTT.

J is TRBJ1-1 and V is TRBV7-2; no firm D call. Germline V CDR1 and CDR2: SGHTA, FQGNSA. CDR3 length equals 14 residues. V was cut by 2 bases and J by 5 bases, with 12 bases left in between. The CDR3 coding sequence is TGTGCCAGCAGCTTACCGCAGGTTAGGACTGAAGCTTTCTTT. Its protein is CASSLPQVRTEAFF.

This clone was detected ten times or more. The chain carries TRBV5-1 and TRBJ2-4; D may be TRBD1 (6 bases). CDR3 size: 14 residues. The germline gives CDR1 SGHRS, CDR2 YFSETQ. The V end lost 1 base, the J end lost 4 bases, and 9 bases lay between the germline ends. The CDR3 spells CASSLRDKKNIQYF. As DNA, the CDR3 is TGCGCCAGCAGCTTGCGGGACAAAAAAAACATTCAGTACTTC.

To note about this clone: This likely traces to a read error, being one base from a far larger clone. The chain employs TRBV9 and TRBJ2-7, with TRBD1 identical over 9 bases. Germline V gives CDR1 SGDLS, CDR2 YYNGEE. The CDR3 is 15 residues long. Trimming cost V 0 bases and J 5 bases; bases outside gene matches: 6. The CDR3 spells CASSVEGTGSHEQYF. In nucleotides, the CDR3 is TGTGCCAGCAGCGTAGAAGGGACAGGGTCCCACGAGCAGTACTTC.

In this sample, this clone turned up a few times. This chain connects TRBV28 to TRBJ1-1, with 11 bases aligning to TRBD1. This CDR3 has 18 amino acids. Germline values: CDR1 MDHEN, CDR2 SYDVKM. Trimming at V came to 8 bases and at J to 2 bases, leaving 16 bases not matched to a gene. The CDR3 sequence is CASSYWTGGFGDNTEAFF. CDR3 bases: TGTGCCAGCTCATACTGGACAGGGGGCTTTGGGGATAACACTGAAGCTTTCTTT.

The rearrangement joins TRBV5-4 to TRBJ2-7; D gene unclear. This CDR3 is built from 12 residues. V was clipped by 2 bases and J by 4 bases, with 7 bases between them. Germline lookup yields CDR1 SGHNT and CDR2 YYREEE (reference sequence). CDR3 sequence: CASSLGRYEQYF. In DNA, the CDR3 is TGTGCCAGCAGCTTAGGGCGTTACGAGCAGTACTTC.

With regard to this clone: A far larger clone lies a single base away; this is likely a read error. Other DNA sequences from this sample encode an identical CDR3 as well. The CDR3 loop is CAWKGQGDYRHGNTIYF. CDR3 in DNA: TGTGCCTGGAAGGGACAGGGGGACTATCGACATGGAAACACCATATATTTT. The chain employs TRBV30 and TRBJ1-3; 11 positions agree with TRBD1. The CDR3 runs 17 residues. Germline V lookup: CDR1 GTSNPN, CDR2 SVGIG (reference sequence). Trimming at V came to 4 bases and at J to 3 bases, leaving 11 bases not matched to a gene.

This CDR3 reads CASSEPGQGFYEQYF. In DNA form, the CDR3 reads TGTGCCAGCAGTGAACCGGGACAGGGCTTCTACGAGCAGTACTTC. The chain is built from TRBV6-1 and TRBJ2-7; 9 bases fit TRBD1. There are 15 residues in the CDR3. V lost 2 bases and J lost 3; bases outside the gene matches: 5. Germline CDR1 and CDR2: MNHNS and SASEGT.

About this clone itself: Within the sample, other DNA sequences also encode this same CDR3. The rearrangement joins TRBV30 to TRBJ2-3; D is tentatively TRBD1 or TRBD2 (5 bases each). Germline CDR1 GTSNPN, CDR2 SVGIG (reference sequence). The V gene lost 1 base and the J gene lost 1 base, with 12 bases spanning the gap. This CDR3 is built from 15 residues. The CDR3 spells CAWSGWDGGTDTQYF. CDR3 bases: TGTGCCTGGAGTGGGTGGGACGGCGGCACAGATACGCAGTATTTT.

Only one count was recorded for this clone. V is TRBV18 and J is TRBJ2-1, with TRBD2 matching 8 bases. Germline V gene data show CDR1 as KGHSH and CDR2 as LQKENI. The CDR3 sequence is 15 residues long. The junction had 4 bases not matched to a gene; V was cut back by 2 bases and J by 4 bases. CDR3 sequence: CASSPSLAEYNEQFF. The CDR3 nucleotides are TGTGCCAGCTCACCATCACTAGCGGAATACAATGAGCAGTTCTTC. The variable domain in full, completed from reference TRBV18 and TRBJ2-1, reads NAGVMQNPRHLVRRRGQEARLRCSPMKGHSHVYWYRQLPEEGLKFMVYLQKENIIDESGMPKERFSAEFPKEGPSILRIQQVVRGDSAAYFCASSPSLAEYNEQFFGPGTRLTVL.

The gene calls are TRBV6-5 and TRBJ2-7; no clear D. The CDR3 covers 12 residues. Per germline, CDR1 MNHEY and CDR2 SVGAGI. V gave up 6 bases and J gave up 4 bases, with 10 bases separating them. CDR3 amino acids: CASSLGDYEQYF. DNA of the CDR3: TGTGCCAGCAGCCTCGGTGATTACGAGCAGTACTTC.

The chain couples TRBV7-2 to TRBJ1-5; D is unresolved. The ends were cut back, 1 base at V and 7 bases at J, with 11 bases in the middle. The germline CDR1 and CDR2 sequences are SGHTA and FQGNSA. This CDR3 has 14 amino acids. Written as DNA, the CDR3 is TGTGCCAGCAGCTTAGAGGGTGTTCCCCAGCCCCAGCATTTT. It translates to CASSLEGVPQPQHF. Supplemented by reference TRBV7-2 and TRBJ1-5, the full variable domain reads GAGVSQSPSNKVTEKGKDVELRCDPISGHTALYWYRQSLGQGLEFLIYFQGNSAPDKSGLPSDRFSAERTGGSVSTLTIQRTQQEDSAVYLCASSLEGVPQPQHFGDGTRLSIL.

This clone is a singleton in its sample. This rearrangement joins TRBV28 to TRBJ2-7; D gene uncertain. This CDR3 is built from 12 residues. CDR1 is MDHEN, CDR2 SYDVKM, per germline. With 5 bases removed from V and 7 bases from J, the gap between germline ends came to 12 bases. The CDR3 spells CASSPPLVEQYF. The CDR3 bases are TGTGCCAGCAGTCCCCCATTAGTGGAGCAGTACTTC.

This chain's CDR3 is CAWSTGTGYGYTF. The CDR3 nucleotides are TGTGCCTGGAGTACCGGGACGGGCTATGGCTACACCTTC. The genes are TRBV30 and TRBJ1-2, with D possibly being TRBD1 (5 bases). Germline V CDR1 and CDR2: GTSNPN, SVGIG (reference sequence). The CDR3 runs 13 residues. The germline V and J ends were trimmed by 2 bases and 4 bases, with 11 bases remaining between them.

The chain uses TRBV6-5 and TRBJ1-5, with D maybe TRBD1 (6 bases). The CDR3 spans 14 residues. The V end was cut by 8 bases, the J end by 3 bases, with 14 bases between. Germline values: CDR1 MNHEY, CDR2 SVGAGI. CDR3 protein: CASSRGHTNQPQHF. The CDR3 coding sequence is TGTGCCAGCTCCAGGGGCCACACCAATCAGCCCCAGCATTTT.

The V call is TRBV27, the J call TRBJ2-7; 8 nucleotides match TRBD2. Germline trimming cut 0 bases from V and 3 bases from J; bases unmatched to any gene: 4. The CDR3 has 15 residues. Germline V lookup: CDR1 MNHEY, CDR2 SMNVEV (reference sequence). The CDR3 DNA reads as TGTGCCAGCAGTTTATCCCAGGGACTAGGCTACGAGCAGTACTTC. It codes for CASSLSQGLGYEQYF.

The rearrangement uses TRBV23-1 and TRBJ2-7; 8 positions agree with TRBD1. TRBV23-1 is identified as an open reading frame with a role that is uncertain. This CDR3 spans 12 amino acids. J gave up 2 bases and V 11 bases, and 5 bases lay outside the gene matches. The CDR3 region is CAPWTGPYEQYF. The CDR3 DNA sequence: TGCGCCCCCTGGACAGGGCCCTACGAGCAGTACTTC.